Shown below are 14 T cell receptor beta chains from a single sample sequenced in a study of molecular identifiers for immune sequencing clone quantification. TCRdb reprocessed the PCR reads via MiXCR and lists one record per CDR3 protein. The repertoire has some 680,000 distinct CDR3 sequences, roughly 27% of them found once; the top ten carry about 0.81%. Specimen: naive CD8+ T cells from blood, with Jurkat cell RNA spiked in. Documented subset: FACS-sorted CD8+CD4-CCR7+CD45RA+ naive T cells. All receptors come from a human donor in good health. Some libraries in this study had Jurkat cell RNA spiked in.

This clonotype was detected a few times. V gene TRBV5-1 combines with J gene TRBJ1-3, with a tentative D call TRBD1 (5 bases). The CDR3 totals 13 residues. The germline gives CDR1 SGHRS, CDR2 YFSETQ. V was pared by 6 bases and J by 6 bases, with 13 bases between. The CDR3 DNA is TGCGCCAGCAATTTGGGGGGAGCAAACACCATATATTTT. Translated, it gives CASNLGGANTIYF.

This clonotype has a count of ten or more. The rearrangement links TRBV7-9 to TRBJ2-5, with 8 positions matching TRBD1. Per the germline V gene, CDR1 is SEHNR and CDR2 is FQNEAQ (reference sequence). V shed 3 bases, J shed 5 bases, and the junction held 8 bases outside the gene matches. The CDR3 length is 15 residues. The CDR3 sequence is CASSFRQGPEETQYF. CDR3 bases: TGTGCCAGCAGCTTCCGACAGGGGCCAGAGGAGACCCAGTACTTC.

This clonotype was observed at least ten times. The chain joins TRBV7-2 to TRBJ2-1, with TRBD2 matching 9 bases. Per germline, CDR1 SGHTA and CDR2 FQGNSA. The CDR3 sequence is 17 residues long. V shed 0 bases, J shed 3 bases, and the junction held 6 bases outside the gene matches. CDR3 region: CASSLAHASGVYNEQFF. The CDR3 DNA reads TGTGCCAGCAGCTTAGCTCACGCTAGCGGGGTCTACAATGAGCAGTTCTTC. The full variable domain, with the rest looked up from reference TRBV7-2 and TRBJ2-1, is GAGVSQSPSNKVTEKGKDVELRCDPISGHTALYWYRQSLGQGLEFLIYFQGNSAPDKSGLPSDRFSAERTGGSVSTLTIQRTQQEDSAVYLCASSLAHASGVYNEQFFGPGTRLTVL.

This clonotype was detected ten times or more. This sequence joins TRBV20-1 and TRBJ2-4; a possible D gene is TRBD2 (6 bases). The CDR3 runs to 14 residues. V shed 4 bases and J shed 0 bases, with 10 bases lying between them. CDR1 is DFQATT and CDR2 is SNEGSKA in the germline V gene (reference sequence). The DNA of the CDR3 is TGCAGTGCTATGGAGGGCCTAGCCAAAAACATTCAGTACTTC. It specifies CSAMEGLAKNIQYF.

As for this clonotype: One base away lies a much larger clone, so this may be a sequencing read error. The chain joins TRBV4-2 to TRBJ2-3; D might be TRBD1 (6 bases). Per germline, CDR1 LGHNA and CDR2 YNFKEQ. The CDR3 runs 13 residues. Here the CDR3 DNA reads TGTGCCTGCAGCCAAGACAGGCGAGATACGCAGTATTTT. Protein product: CACSQDRRDTQYF.

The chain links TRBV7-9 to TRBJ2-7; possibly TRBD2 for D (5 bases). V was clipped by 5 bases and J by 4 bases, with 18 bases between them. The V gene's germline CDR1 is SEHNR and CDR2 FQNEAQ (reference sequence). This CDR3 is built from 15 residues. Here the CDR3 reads CASSADGPSLYEQYF. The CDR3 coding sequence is TGTGCCAGCAGCGCGGACGGCCCTAGCTTGTACGAGCAGTACTTC. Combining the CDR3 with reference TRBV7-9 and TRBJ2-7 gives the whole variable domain DTGVSQNPRHKITKRGQNVTFRCDPISEHNRLYWYRQTLGQGPEFLTYFQNEAQLEKSRLLSDRFSAERPKGSFSTLEIQRTEQGDSAMYLCASSADGPSLYEQYFGPGTRLTVT.

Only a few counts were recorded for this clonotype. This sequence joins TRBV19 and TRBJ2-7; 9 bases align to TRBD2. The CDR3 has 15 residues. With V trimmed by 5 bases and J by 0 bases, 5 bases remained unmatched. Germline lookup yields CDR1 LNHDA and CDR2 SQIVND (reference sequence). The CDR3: CASSLTSGYSYEQYF. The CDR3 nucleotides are TGTGCCAGTAGTCTAACTAGCGGGTACTCCTACGAGCAGTACTTC. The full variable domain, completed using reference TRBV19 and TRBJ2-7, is DGGITQSPKYLFRKEGQNVTLSCEQNLNHDAMYWYRQDPGQGLRLIYYSQIVNDFQKGDIAEGYSVSREKKESFPLTVTSAQKNPTAFYLCASSLTSGYSYEQYFGPGTRLTVT.

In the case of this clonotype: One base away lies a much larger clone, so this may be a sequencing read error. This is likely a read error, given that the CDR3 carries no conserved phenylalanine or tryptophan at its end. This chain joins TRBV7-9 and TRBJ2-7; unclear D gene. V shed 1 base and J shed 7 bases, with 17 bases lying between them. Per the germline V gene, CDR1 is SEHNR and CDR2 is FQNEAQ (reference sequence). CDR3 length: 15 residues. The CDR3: CASSLESGVLGEQYY. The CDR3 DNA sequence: TGTGCCAGCAGCTTAGAGAGTGGGGTCCTGGGGGAGCAGTACTAC.

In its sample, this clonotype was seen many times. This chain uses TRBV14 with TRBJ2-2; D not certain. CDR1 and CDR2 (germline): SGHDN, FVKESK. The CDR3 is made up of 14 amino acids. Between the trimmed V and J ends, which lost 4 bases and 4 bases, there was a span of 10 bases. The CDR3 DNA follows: TGTGCCAGCAGCCTCACACAGAGCACCGGGGAGCTGTTTTTT. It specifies CASSLTQSTGELFF. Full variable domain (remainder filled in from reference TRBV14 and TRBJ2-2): EAGVTQFPSHSVIEKGQTVTLRCDPISGHDNLYWYRRVMGKEIKFLLHFVKESKQDESGMPNNRFLAERTGGTYSTLKVQPAELEDSGVYFCASSLTQSTGELFFGEGSRLTVL.

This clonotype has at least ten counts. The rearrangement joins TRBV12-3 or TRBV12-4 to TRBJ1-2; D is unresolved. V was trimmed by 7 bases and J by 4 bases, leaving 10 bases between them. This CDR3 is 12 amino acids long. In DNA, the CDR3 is TGTGCCAGCAATCCCGGAGGCTATGGCTACACCTTC. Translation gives CASNPGGYGYTF.

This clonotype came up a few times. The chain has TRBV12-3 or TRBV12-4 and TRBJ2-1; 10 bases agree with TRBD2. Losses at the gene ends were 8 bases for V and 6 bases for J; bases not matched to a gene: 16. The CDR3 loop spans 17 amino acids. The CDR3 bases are TGTGCCAGCGCCGAAAGTCCTAGCGGGAGATTTTTCAATGAGCAGTTCTTC. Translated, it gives CASAESPSGRFFNEQFF.

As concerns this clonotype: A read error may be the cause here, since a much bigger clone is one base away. The CDR3 sequence: CAWSTDTYERYF. CDR3 DNA: TGTGCCTGGAGTACAGACACCTACGAGCGGTACTTC. The chain carries TRBV30 and TRBJ2-7; no reliable D call. Germline values: CDR1 GTSNPN, CDR2 SVGIG (reference sequence). This CDR3 has 12 amino acids. Using reference TRBV30 and TRBJ2-7 for the parts outside the CDR3, the full variable domain is SQTIHQWPATLVQPVGSPLSLECTVEGTSNPNLYWYRQAAGRGLQLLFYSVGIGQISSEVPQNLSASRPQDRQFILSSKKLLLSDSGFYLCAWSTDTYERYFGPGTRLTVT.

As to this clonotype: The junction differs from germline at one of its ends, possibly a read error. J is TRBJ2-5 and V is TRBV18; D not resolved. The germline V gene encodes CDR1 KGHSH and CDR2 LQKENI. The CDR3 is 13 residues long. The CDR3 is CASSLSRGETQHF. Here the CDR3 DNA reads TGTGCCAGCTCACTTAGTCGAGGAGAGACCCAGCACTTC.

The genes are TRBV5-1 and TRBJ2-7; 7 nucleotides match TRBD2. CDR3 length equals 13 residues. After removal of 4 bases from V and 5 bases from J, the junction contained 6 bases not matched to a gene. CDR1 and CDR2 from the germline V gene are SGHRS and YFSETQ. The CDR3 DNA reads TGCGCCAGCAGCCCCACCGGGGGGAACGAGCAGTACTTC. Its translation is CASSPTGGNEQYF.